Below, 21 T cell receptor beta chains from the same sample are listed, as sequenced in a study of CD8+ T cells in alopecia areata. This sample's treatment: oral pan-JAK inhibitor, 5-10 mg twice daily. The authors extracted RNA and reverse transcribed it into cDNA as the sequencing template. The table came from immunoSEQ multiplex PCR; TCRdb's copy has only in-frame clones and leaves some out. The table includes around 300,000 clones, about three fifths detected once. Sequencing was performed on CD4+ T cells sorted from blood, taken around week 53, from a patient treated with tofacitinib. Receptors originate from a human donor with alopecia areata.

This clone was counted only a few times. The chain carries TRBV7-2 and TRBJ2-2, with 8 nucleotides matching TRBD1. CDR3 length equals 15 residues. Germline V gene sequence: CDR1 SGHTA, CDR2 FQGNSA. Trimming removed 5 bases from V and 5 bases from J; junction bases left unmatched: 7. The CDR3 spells CASSIGQGRTGELFF. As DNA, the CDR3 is TGTGCCAGCAGCATAGGACAGGGTCGGACCGGGGAGCTGTTTTTT.

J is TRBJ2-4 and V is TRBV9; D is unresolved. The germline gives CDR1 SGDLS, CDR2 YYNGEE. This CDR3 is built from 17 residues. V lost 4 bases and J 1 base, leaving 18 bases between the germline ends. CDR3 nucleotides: TGTGCCAGCAGCCCCGATGACCGATATGTGGCCAAAAACATTCAGTACTTC. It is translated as CASSPDDRYVAKNIQYF.

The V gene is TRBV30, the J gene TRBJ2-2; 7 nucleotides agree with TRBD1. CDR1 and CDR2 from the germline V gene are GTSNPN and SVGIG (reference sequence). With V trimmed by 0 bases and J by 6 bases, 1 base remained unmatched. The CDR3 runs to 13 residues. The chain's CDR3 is CAWSVGGAGELFF. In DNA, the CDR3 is TGTGCCTGGAGTGTAGGGGGCGCCGGGGAGCTGTTTTTT. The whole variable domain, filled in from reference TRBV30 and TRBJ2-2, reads SQTIHQWPATLVQPVGSPLSLECTVEGTSNPNLYWYRQAAGRGLQLLFYSVGIGQISSEVPQNLSASRPQDRQFILSSKKLLLSDSGFYLCAWSVGGAGELFFGEGSRLTVL.

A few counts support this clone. DNA of the CDR3: TGTGCCAGCAGCTCCTACTACGAGCAGTACTTC. Its protein is CASSSYYEQYF. This rearrangement joins TRBV7-2 to TRBJ2-7; D is unclear. The CDR3 has 11 amino acids. CDR1 SGHTA and CDR2 FQGNSA come from the germline V gene. The V end was cut by 4 bases, the J end by 3 bases, with 4 bases between.

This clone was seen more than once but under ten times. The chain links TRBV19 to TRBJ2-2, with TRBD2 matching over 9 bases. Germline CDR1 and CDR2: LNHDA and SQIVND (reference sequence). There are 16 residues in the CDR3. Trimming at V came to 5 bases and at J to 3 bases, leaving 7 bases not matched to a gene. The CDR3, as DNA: TGTGCCAGTAGTGGACTTGGCGGGGGGGACACCGGGGAGCTGTTTTTT. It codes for CASSGLGGGDTGELFF.

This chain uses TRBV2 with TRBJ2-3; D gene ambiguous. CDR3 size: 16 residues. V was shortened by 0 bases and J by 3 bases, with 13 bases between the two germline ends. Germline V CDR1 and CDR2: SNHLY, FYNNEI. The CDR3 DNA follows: TGTGCCAGCAGTGAAGCGGCCTTTAGATTGACAGATACGCAGTATTTT. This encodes CASSEAAFRLTDTQYF.

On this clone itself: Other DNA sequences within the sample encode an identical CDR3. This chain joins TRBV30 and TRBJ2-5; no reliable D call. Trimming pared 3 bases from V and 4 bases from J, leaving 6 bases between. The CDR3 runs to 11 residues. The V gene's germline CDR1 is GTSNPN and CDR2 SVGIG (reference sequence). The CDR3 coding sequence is TGTGCCTGGAGCGCCGGAGAGACCCAGTACTTC. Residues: CAWSAGETQYF.

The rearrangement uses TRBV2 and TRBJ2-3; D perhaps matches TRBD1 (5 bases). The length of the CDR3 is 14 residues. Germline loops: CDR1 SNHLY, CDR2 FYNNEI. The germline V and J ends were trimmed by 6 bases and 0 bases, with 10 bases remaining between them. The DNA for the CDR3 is TGTGCCAGCAGGCACAGGAGTAGCACAGATACGCAGTATTTT. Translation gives CASRHRSSTDTQYF.

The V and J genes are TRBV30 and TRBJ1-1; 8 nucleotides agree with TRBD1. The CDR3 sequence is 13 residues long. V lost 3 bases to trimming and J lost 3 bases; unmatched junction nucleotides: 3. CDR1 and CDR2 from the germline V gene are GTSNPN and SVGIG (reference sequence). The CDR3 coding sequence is TGTGCCTGGAGAACAGGGGGGTACACTGAAGCTTTCTTT. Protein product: CAWRTGGYTEAFF.

CDR3 sequence reads: CASSQDPGTGVMYGYTF. The CDR3 region has the DNA TGTGCCAGCAGCCAAGATCCCGGGACAGGGGTTATGTATGGCTACACCTTC. V gene TRBV4-2 combines with J gene TRBJ1-2, with TRBD1 matching over 10 bases. This CDR3 spans 17 amino acids. Germline-derived CDR1 and CDR2 are LGHNA and YNFKEQ. J was trimmed by 5 bases and V by 0 bases; bases with no gene match: 9.

This CDR3 reads CASMGTFGVQYF. CDR3 in DNA: TGTGCCAGCATGGGGACCTTTGGGGTGCAGTACTTC. This chain links TRBV27 with TRBJ2-7, with D possibly called TRBD1 or TRBD2 (5 bases each). Germline V lookup: CDR1 MNHEY, CDR2 SMNVEV (reference sequence). Trimming removed 7 bases from V and 9 bases from J, with 16 bases in between. This CDR3 region has 12 residues.

CDR3 nucleotides: TGTGCCAGCAGTGATTTCGCACAGGGGAACACTGAAGCTTTCTTT. This encodes CASSDFAQGNTEAFF. This chain connects TRBV2 to TRBJ1-1; D is perhaps TRBD1 (6 bases). CDR1 SNHLY and CDR2 FYNNEI come from the germline V gene. V was shortened by 3 bases and J by 1 base, with 12 bases between the two germline ends. The CDR3 is made up of 15 amino acids. Full variable domain (missing parts from reference TRBV2 and TRBJ1-1): EPEVTQTPSHQVTQMGQEVILRCVPISNHLYFYWYRQILGQKVEFLVSFYNNEISEKSEIFDDQFSVERPDGSNFTLKIRSTKLEDSAMYFCASSDFAQGNTEAFFGQGTRLTVV.

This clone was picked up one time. The CDR3 nucleotides read TGTGCCAGCAGGGGACAGGGGGTCTACGAGCAGTACTTC. Amino acid sequence: CASRGQGVYEQYF. The J gene is TRBJ2-7, the V gene TRBV25-1; 11 bases align to TRBD1. Germline V lookup: CDR1 MGHDK, CDR2 SYGVNS. The CDR3 has 13 amino acids. The junction had 1 base not matched to a gene; V was cut back by 6 bases and J by 3 bases.

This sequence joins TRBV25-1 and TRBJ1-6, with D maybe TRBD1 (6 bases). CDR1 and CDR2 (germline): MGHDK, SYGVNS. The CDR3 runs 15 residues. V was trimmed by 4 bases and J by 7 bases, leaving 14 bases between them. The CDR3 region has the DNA TGTGCCAGCAGTGGACCGGGGGGCCCAAATTCACCCCTCCACTTT. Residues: CASSGPGGPNSPLHF.

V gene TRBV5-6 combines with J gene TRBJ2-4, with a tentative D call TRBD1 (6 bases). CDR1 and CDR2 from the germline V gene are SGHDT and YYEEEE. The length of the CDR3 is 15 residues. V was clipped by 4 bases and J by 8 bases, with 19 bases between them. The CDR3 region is CASSRHEQGYDIQYF. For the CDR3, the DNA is TGTGCCAGCAGCCGTCACGAGCAGGGGTATGACATTCAGTACTTC.

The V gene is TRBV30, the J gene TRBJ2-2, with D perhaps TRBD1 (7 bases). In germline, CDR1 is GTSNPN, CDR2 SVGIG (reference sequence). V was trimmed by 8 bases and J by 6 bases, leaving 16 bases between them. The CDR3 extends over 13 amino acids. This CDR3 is CAAGRDSAGELFF. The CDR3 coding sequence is TGTGCCGCTGGGCGGGACAGCGCCGGGGAGCTGTTTTTT. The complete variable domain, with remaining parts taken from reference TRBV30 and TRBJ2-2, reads SQTIHQWPATLVQPVGSPLSLECTVEGTSNPNLYWYRQAAGRGLQLLFYSVGIGQISSEVPQNLSASRPQDRQFILSSKKLLLSDSGFYLCAAGRDSAGELFFGEGSRLTVL.

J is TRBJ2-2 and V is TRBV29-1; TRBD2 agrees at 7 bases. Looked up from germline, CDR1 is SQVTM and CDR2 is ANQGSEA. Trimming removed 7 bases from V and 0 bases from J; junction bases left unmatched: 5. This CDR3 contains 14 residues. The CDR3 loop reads CSGSSGANTGELFF. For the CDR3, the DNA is TGCAGCGGCTCTAGCGGCGCGAACACCGGGGAGCTGTTTTTT.

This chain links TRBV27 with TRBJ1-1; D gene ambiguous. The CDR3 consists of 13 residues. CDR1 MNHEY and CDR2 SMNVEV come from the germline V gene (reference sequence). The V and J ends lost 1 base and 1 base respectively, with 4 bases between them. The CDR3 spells CASSLWRNTEAFF. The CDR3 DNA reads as TGTGCCAGCAGTTTATGGAGGAACACTGAAGCTTTCTTT.

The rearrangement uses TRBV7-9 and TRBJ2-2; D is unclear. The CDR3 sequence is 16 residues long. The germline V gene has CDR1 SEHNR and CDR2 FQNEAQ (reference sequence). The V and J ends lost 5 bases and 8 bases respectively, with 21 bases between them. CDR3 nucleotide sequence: TGTGCCAGCAGCCCCGCCGGGCTATTCACCTCAGGGGAGCTGTTTTTT. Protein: CASSPAGLFTSGELFF.

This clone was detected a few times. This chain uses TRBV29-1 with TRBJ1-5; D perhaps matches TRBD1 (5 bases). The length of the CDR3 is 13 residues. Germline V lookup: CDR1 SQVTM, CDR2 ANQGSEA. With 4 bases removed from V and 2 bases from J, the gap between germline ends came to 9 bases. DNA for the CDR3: TGCAGCGTTGGTGGGGCCCGCAATCAGCCCCAGCATTTT. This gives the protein CSVGGARNQPQHF.

CDR3 loop: CASSLSLATGQGGADTQYF. The DNA for the CDR3 is TGTGCCAGCAGCTTGTCTCTCGCGACGGGACAGGGAGGAGCAGATACGCAGTATTTT. The V call is TRBV5-6, the J call TRBJ2-3; 9 bases are shared with TRBD1. The V and J ends lost 1 base and 4 bases, in that order; junction bases with no gene match: 16. The CDR3 covers 19 residues. Germline values: CDR1 SGHDT, CDR2 YYEEEE.